In its sample, the clone carrying this T cell receptor (beta chain) was seen a few times. Its target is unknown. Every bit of the isolated RNA underwent reverse transcription, so sequencing read expressed TCRB transcripts. The protocol was immunoSEQ multiplex PCR, while the TCRdb copy is restricted to in-frame clones and leaves out a portion. The sample consists of roughly 40,000 clones, roughly 49% of them appearing once. The germline V gene encodes CDR1 MGHRA and CDR2 YSYEKL. V lost 0 bases to trimming and J lost 3 bases, with 21 bases between them. This CDR3 comprises 18 residues. The data are from a study of beta chain features in type 1 diabetes. The study, taken as a whole, reports: PCR, the amplification step, might favor shorter templates, equally in patients and controls. Sampled from patients, naive, central memory and Treg TCRB repertoires appeared more similar than those sampled from healthy donors. Type 1 diabetes patients had TCRB CDR3s that were shorter (moderately but significantly so) in all four CD4+ subsets.

The sequence was obtained from a woman aged 18 to 35 in good health. The rearrangement uses TRBV4-1 and TRBJ2-7, with a weak D call TRBD2 (5 bases). Sample: central memory CD4+ T cells from blood. In nucleotides, the CDR3 is TGCGCCAGCAGCCAAGATGAGTCGGGGTCCTTTCCACTCTACGAGCAGTACTTC. Amino acids: CASSQDESGSFPLYEQYF.